This T cell receptor beta chain derives from a study of T cell clonotyping in hematopoietic cell transplantation. TCRdb's table, derived via immunoSEQ multiplex PCR, lists solely in-frame clones and lacks some. The table has 15,000 to 20,000 clones, approximately 83% seen once. Study-level findings and limits: Recipient TCR diversity dropped after transplant; expanded clonotypes rose from day 30 to 180.

Germline CDR1 SGHTA, CDR2 FQGTGA. With 0 bases removed from V and 5 bases from J, the gap between germline ends came to 11 bases. This CDR3 is 15 amino acids long. With respect to this clone: Its specificity is not known.

Sequenced material: peripheral blood mononuclear cells. V gene TRBV7-3 combines with J gene TRBJ2-1; D unclear. This TCR came from a woman aged 40 to 50 in good health. Some clones in this sample may be carry-over from other donors' samples. CDR3 sequence: CASSLTPMSHNEQFF. The CDR3 DNA is TGTGCCAGCAGCTTAACCCCTATGTCCCACAATGAGCAGTTCTTC. Filled out from reference TRBV7-3 and TRBJ2-1, the complete variable domain reads GAGVSQTPSNKVTEKGKYVELRCDPISGHTALYWYRQSLGQGPEFLIYFQGTGAADDSGLPNDRFFAVRPEGSVSTLKIQRTERGDSAVYLCASSLTPMSHNEQFFGPGTRLTVL.